A single sample is the source of the 4 T cell receptor beta chains below, sequenced in a study of patients and donors after allogeneic stem cell transplantation. TCRdb reprocessed the RT-PCR reads with MiXCR, giving one entry per CDR3 protein. The sample contains roughly 960,000 distinct CDR3 sequences, approximately 19% of which appear only once. The sequenced material came from blood, either unsorted or a sorted T cell fraction (not recorded which). All receptors come from a human donor who was either an allogeneic HSCT recipient or a stem cell or donor lymphocyte infusion donor (not recorded which). It is not recorded whose cells these are; they may come from a transplant donor.

This clonotype has at least ten counts. The chain links TRBV6-1 to TRBJ2-5; TRBD2 aligns across 8 bases. The CDR3 is 14 amino acids. The V and J ends lost 6 bases and 5 bases, in that order; junction bases with no gene match: 8. Looked up from germline, CDR1 is MNHNS and CDR2 is SASEGT. The CDR3 protein is CASSRGGNEETQYF. The DNA of the CDR3 is TGTGCCAGCAGCCGGGGGGGGAATGAGGAGACCCAGTACTTC.

V usage is TRBV20-1 and J usage is TRBJ1-6; D call uncertain. Trimming took 3 bases from V and 9 from J, leaving 6 bases between them. The germline gives CDR1 DFQATT, CDR2 SNEGSKA (reference sequence). The CDR3 spans 11 residues. Here the CDR3 reads CSASGGSPLHF. DNA of the CDR3: TGCAGTGCTAGTGGTGGTTCACCCCTCCACTTT.

The rearrangement joins TRBV20-1 to TRBJ2-5, with 7 positions matching TRBD1. This CDR3 spans 16 amino acids. After removal of 6 bases from V and 1 base from J, the junction contained 14 bases not matched to a gene. CDR1 and CDR2 (germline): DFQATT, SNEGSKA (reference sequence). The chain's CDR3 is CSAPPRQGFVQETQYF. The CDR3 nucleotides are TGCAGTGCCCCACCCAGACAGGGTTTCGTCCAAGAGACCCAGTACTTC.

This clonotype was seen at least ten times. The rearrangement joins TRBV6-2 or TRBV6-3 to TRBJ2-7; D is possibly TRBD2 (5 bases). Deletions cut 6 bases from V and 6 bases from J, with 9 bases between. The CDR3 has 11 residues. Germline assignment: CDR1 MNHEY and CDR2 SVGEGT. The CDR3 reads CASSRGGEQYF. The CDR3 DNA follows: TGTGCCAGCAGCCGGGGTGGCGAGCAGTACTTC.